This T cell receptor (beta chain) was observed in a study of shared clonotypes between healthy human individuals. Whole-study findings and limits: The study found about 4.6% of naive CD4 clonotypes shared across several donors. On the whole, naive subsets had larger estimated richness than memory subsets had. Few donors restricted represented genetic and exposure-history diversity.

Trimming cost V 6 bases and J 0 bases, with 7 bases left between them. This CDR3 is 13 amino acids long. Germline loops: CDR1 WNHNN, CDR2 SYGVQD (reference sequence). As regards this clone: What it binds is unknown. In the same sample, other DNA sequences code for this CDR3.

In the sorted-subset replicate PCRs, roughly 210 ng DNA, roughly 30,000 T cell genomes, was used. Profiling relied on immunoSEQ multiplex PCR, and the TCRdb table lists in-frame clones only, not all of them. The table includes some 680,000 clones, 60% to 75% detected once. Sequencing was carried out using memory CD4+ T cells sorted from blood. The sample's subset: CD45RA-negative fraction. This receptor was identified in a young woman in good health. V is TRBV10-1 and J is TRBJ2-3; maybe TRBD2 (6 bases). The CDR3 is CASSSGSTDTQYF. Here the CDR3 DNA reads TGCGCCAGCAGCAGCGGGAGCACAGATACGCAGTATTTT.